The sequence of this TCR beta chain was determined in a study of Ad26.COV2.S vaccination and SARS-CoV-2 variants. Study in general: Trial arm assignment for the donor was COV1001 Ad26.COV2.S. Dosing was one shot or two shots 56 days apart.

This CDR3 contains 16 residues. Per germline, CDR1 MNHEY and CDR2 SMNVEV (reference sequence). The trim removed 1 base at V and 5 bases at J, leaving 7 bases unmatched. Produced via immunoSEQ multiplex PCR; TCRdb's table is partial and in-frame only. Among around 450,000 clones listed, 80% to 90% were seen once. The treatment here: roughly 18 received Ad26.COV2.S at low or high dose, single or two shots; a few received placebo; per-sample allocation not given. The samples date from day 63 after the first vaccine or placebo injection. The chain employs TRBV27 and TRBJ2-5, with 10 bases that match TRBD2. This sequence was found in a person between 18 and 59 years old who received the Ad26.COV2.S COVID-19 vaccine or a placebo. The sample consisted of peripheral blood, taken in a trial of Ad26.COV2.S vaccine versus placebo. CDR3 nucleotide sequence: TGTGCCAGCAGTTTATGGGCTAGCGGGGGAAGGGAGACCCAGTACTTC. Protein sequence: CASSLWASGGRETQYF.